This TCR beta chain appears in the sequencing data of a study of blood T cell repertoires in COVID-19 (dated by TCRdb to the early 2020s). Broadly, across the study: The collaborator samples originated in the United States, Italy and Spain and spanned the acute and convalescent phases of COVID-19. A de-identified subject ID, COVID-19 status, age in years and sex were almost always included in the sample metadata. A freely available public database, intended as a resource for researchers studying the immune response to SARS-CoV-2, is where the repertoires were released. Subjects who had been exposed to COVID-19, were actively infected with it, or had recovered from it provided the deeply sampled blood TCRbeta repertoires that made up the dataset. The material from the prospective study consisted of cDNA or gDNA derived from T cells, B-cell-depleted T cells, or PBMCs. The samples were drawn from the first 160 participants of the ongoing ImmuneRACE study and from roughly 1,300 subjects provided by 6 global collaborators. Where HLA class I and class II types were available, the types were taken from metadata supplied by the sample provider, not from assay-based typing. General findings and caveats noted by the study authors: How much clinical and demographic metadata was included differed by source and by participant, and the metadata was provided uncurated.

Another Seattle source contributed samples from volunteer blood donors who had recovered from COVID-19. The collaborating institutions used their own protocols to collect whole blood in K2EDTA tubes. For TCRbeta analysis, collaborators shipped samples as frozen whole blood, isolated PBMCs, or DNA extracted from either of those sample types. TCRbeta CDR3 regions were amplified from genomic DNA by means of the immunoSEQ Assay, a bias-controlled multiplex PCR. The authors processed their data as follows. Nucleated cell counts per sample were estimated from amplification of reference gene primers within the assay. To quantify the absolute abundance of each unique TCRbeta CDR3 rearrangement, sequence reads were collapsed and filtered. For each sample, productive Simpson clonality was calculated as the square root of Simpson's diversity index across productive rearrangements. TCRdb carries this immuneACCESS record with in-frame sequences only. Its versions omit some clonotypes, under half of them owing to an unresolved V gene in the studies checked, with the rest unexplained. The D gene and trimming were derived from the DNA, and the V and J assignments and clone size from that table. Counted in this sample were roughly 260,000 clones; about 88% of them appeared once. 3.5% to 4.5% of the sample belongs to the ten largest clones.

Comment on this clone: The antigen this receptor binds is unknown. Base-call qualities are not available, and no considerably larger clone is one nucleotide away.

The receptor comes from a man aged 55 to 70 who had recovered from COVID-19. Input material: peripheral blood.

CDR3 loop: CASSPGVGNTIYF. The DNA reads TGTGCCAGCAGTCCCGGTGTTGGAAACACCATATATTTT. This sequence uses TRBV27 and TRBJ1-3, with the identity of the D gene unclear. Reading the germline V gene (reference sequence) gives CDR1 MNHEY and CDR2 SMNVEV. V loses 5 bases, J loses 3 bases, and the germline ends lie 8 bases apart. The cysteine opens and the phenylalanine closes a CDR3 of 13 amino acids. Only the CDR3 DNA stays, 39 bases, in frame from base 1.